Listed here is a single T cell receptor (beta chain). What it binds is not known. The data are from a study of human T cells and chemical hapten exposure. The overall study: Alopecia universalis, totalis or areata was present in patients who were mostly female. General study findings and limits: There was no change with DPC sensitization in TCRs above 1 in 1000 frequency. Versus controls, significantly more large CDR3 similarity clusters arose from expanded TCRs.

The sample's time point: patch test 1, 2 weeks after DPC sensitization. The treatment was: therapeutic diphenylcyclopropenone sensitization with weekly scalp DPC. Suited to DPC and affected by alopecia, the donors ranged from 18 to 70 years old. The V end was cut by 1 base, the J end by 3 bases, with 7 bases between. The CDR3 runs 13 residues. Germline V CDR1 and CDR2: SGHRS, YFSETQ. TCRdb processed the RACE reads anew with MiXCR; each CDR3 protein has one entry. The sample lists 300,000 to 450,000 distinct CDR3 sequences; 4% to 5.5% were seen once. The clonotype was recovered from a woman in her forties or fifties with alopecia areata. Some clones in this sample may be carry-over from other donors' samples. V is TRBV5-1 and J is TRBJ1-2; D is possibly TRBD1 (5 bases). Sample: whole blood, taken in connection with sensitization to the hapten diphenylcyclopropenone (DPC). Here the CDR3 DNA reads TGCGCCAGCAGCTTGACGACAGACTATGGCTACACCTTC. This gives the protein CASSLTTDYGYTF.